The 2 T cell receptor beta chains reported below all come from one sample, sequenced in a study of cytomegalovirus exposure and HLA in healthy donors. The primer mix had 60 Vbeta and 13 Jbeta primers. Repertoires were generated with immunoSEQ multiplex PCR, while TCRdb's copy carries only in-frame clones and drops some. The sample holds 200,000 or so clones; around 83% are singletons and the top ten take 1.4%. Sequencing used PBMCs. The origin of the receptors is a girl aged 5 to 17 in good health and CMV-seronegative.

The chain employs TRBV7-8 and TRBJ1-5; tentatively, D is TRBD1 (5 bases). There are 15 residues in the CDR3. V lost 4 bases and J lost 0, with 10 bases in between. CDR1 is SGHVS, CDR2 FQNEAQ, per germline. The CDR3 nucleotides read TGTGCCAGCAGCTGGGCTACAGGTAGCAATCAGCCCCAGCATTTT. As protein: CASSWATGSNQPQHF.

This clone was counted a few times. The CDR3 here is CASSYSFGSNQPQHF. CDR3 coding DNA: TGTGCCAGCAGTTACTCGTTCGGTAGCAATCAGCCCCAGCATTTT. The V call is TRBV6-5, the J call TRBJ1-5, with unresolved D. Between the trimmed V and J ends, which lost 0 bases and 0 bases, there was a span of 6 bases. The CDR3 extends over 15 amino acids. Germline CDR1 and CDR2: MNHEY and SVGAGI.